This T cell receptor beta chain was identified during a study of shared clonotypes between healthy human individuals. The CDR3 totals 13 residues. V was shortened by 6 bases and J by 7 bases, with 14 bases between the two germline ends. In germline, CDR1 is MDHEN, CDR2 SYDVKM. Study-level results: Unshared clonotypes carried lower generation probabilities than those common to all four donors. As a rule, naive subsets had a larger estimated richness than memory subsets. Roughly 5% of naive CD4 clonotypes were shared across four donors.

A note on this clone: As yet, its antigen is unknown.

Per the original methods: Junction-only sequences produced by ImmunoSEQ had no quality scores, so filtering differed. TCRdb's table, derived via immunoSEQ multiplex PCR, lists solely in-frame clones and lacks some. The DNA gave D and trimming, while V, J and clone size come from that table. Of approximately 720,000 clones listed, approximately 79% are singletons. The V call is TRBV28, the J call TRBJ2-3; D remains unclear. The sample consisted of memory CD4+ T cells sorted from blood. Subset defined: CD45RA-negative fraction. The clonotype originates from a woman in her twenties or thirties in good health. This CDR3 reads CASRATGTNTQYF. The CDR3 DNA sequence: TGTGCCAGCAGAGCGACCGGCACGAATACGCAGTATTTT.